These 20 T cell receptor beta chains were all obtained from the same sample, sequenced in a study of human T cells and chemical hapten exposure. Time point specified: patch test 1, 2 weeks after DPC sensitization. Regarding treatment: therapeutic diphenylcyclopropenone sensitization with weekly scalp DPC. TCRdb fed the RACE reads into MiXCR, producing one record per CDR3 protein. The sample includes about 380,000 distinct CDR3 sequences, 4% to 5.5% of them seen just once. The specimen comprised whole blood, sampled in connection with sensitization to the hapten diphenylcyclopropenone (DPC). These receptors came from a woman between 45 and 60 years old with alopecia areata. Some clones in this sample may be carry-over from other donors' samples.

V usage is TRBV27 and J usage is TRBJ1-5, with D possibly being TRBD1 (5 bases). V was trimmed by 5 bases and J by 10 bases, leaving 18 bases between them. The CDR3 has 14 residues. CDR1 and CDR2 from the germline V gene are MNHEY and SMNVEV (reference sequence). The CDR3 DNA follows: TGTGCCAGCAGTCCCCAGGGTGCCTTCCAACCCCAGCATTTT. Its translation: CASSPQGAFQPQHF.

This clonotype was seen repeatedly, ten times or more. This chain links TRBV6-6 with TRBJ2-7; D is unresolved. The V gene lost 0 bases and the J gene lost 5 bases, with 2 bases spanning the gap. This CDR3 comprises 11 residues. CDR1 and CDR2 from the germline V gene are MNHNY and SVGAGI (reference sequence). CDR3 residues: CASSYSDEQYF. The CDR3, as DNA: TGTGCCAGCAGTTACTCGGACGAGCAGTACTTC.

This clonotype was observed at least ten times. The V call is TRBV12-3 or TRBV12-4, the J call TRBJ1-1; tentative D call: TRBD1 (6 bases). This CDR3 spans 13 amino acids. The V and J ends lost 2 bases and 11 bases respectively, with 15 bases between them. CDR3 nucleotide sequence: TGTGCCAGCAGTTTAAGGGGGGGCTCGGGGGCTTTCTTT. Its translation: CASSLRGGSGAFF.

A few counts support this clonotype. The genes are TRBV7-2 and TRBJ2-5; D is unresolved. V was clipped by 6 bases and J by 3 bases, with 17 bases between them. The CDR3 totals 15 residues. Germline values: CDR1 SGHTA, CDR2 FQGNSA. The CDR3: CASRLGYVPEETQYF. As DNA, the CDR3 is TGTGCCAGCAGACTCGGCTACGTTCCCGAAGAGACCCAGTACTTC.

This chain joins TRBV5-1 and TRBJ2-7; TRBD1 matches at 8 bases. Germline lookup yields CDR1 SGHRS and CDR2 YFSETQ. J was trimmed by 2 bases and V by 4 bases; bases with no gene match: 8. The CDR3 loop spans 15 amino acids. The CDR3 nucleotides read TGCGCCAGCAGCCCGGAACAGGGGGTGGCCTACGAGCAGTACTTC. Translation: CASSPEQGVAYEQYF.

This clonotype was recorded many times. The V gene is TRBV6-1, the J gene TRBJ1-1, with TRBD1 matching 7 bases. The CDR3 spans 16 residues. Germline V gene sequence: CDR1 MNHNS, CDR2 SASEGT. V dropped 7 bases and J dropped 5; count of bases not matched to a gene: 16. As DNA, the CDR3 is TGTGCCAGCATGGCGTGGCAGGGGGAAGTAGGGACTGAAGCTTTCTTT. This encodes CASMAWQGEVGTEAFF.

In its sample, this clonotype was seen many times. The genes are TRBV7-6 and TRBJ1-2; 7 bases agree with TRBD1. The CDR3 runs to 15 residues. Germline CDR1 and CDR2: SGHVS and FNYEAQ. The junction had 7 bases not matched to a gene; V was cut back by 0 bases and J by 6 bases. This chain's CDR3 is CASSLAPGQVDGYTF. The CDR3 DNA is TGTGCCAGCAGCTTAGCGCCAGGACAGGTTGATGGCTACACCTTC.

This clonotype has a count of ten or more. V and J are TRBV28 and TRBJ1-5; 8 bases map to TRBD1. Germline V gives CDR1 MDHEN, CDR2 SYDVKM. The CDR3 is 15 residues long. V was clipped by 8 bases and J by 5 bases; unmatched bases: 11. The CDR3, as DNA: TGTGCCAGCTCCTTAAGGGACAGGCTCGATCAGCCCCAGCATTTT. The encoded protein is CASSLRDRLDQPQHF.

At least ten counts were recorded for this clonotype. This chain joins TRBV5-1 and TRBJ1-1; TRBD1 matches at 11 bases. CDR1 is SGHRS and CDR2 is YFSETQ in the germline V gene. V shed 4 bases and J 2 bases; nucleotides not matched to a gene: 7. The CDR3 is 16 residues long. CDR3 coding DNA: TGCGCCAGCAGCCCTGGGACAGGGGGGAGCAACACTGAAGCTTTCTTT. This gives the protein CASSPGTGGSNTEAFF.

This clonotype appeared a few times. This CDR3 is CASSTLPSGRTDTQYF. For the CDR3, the DNA is TGTGCCAGCAGCACACTCCCTAGCGGGAGGACAGATACGCAGTATTTT. The chain is built from TRBV21-1 and TRBJ2-3; TRBD2, the table's D call, lacks a check against the DNA. TRBV21-1 is classified as a pseudogene. The CDR3 totals 16 residues.

This clonotype has only a few counts. The CDR3 sequence is CASRESDPRGQFF. DNA of the CDR3: TGTGCCAGCAGGGAAAGTGACCCGCGAGGGCAGTTCTTC. V gene TRBV7-9 combines with J gene TRBJ2-1; D is unclear. The germline gives CDR1 SEHNR, CDR2 FQNEAQ (reference sequence). The CDR3 has 13 amino acids. V gave up 6 bases and J gave up 12 bases, with 18 bases separating them.

J is TRBJ1-4 and V is TRBV6-5; D is unclear. Germline lookup yields CDR1 MNHEY and CDR2 SVGAGI. Trimming took 2 bases from V and 2 from J, leaving 21 bases between them. This CDR3 is 19 amino acids long. CDR3 residues: CASSYPALALEETNEKLFF. CDR3 nucleotide sequence: TGTGCCAGCAGTTACCCCGCTCTGGCGCTAGAGGAGACTAATGAAAAACTGTTTTTT.

This clonotype was counted at least ten times. The gene calls are TRBV2 and TRBJ1-4; possible D gene TRBD1, 6 bases. The V gene lost 6 bases and the J gene lost 6 bases, with 14 bases spanning the gap. Germline assignment: CDR1 SNHLY and CDR2 FYNNEI. The CDR3 runs 14 residues. The CDR3 protein is CASRNRVGDEKLFF. In DNA form, the CDR3 reads TGTGCCAGCAGGAACAGGGTGGGGGATGAAAAACTGTTTTTT.

This clonotype turned up a few times. The chain has TRBV10-2 and TRBJ2-1; 10 bases are a match to TRBD2. The length of the CDR3 is 14 residues. Germline CDR1 and CDR2: WSHSY and SAAADI. Trimming at V came to 7 bases and at J to 8 bases, leaving 8 bases not matched to a gene. The CDR3 reads CASTLAGVNYEQFF. The CDR3 DNA sequence: TGCGCCAGCACCCTAGCGGGAGTTAACTATGAGCAGTTCTTC.

The chain links TRBV12-3 or TRBV12-4 to TRBJ1-3; 8 nucleotides align to TRBD1. The CDR3 is 15 amino acids. The V gene end was trimmed by 3 bases and the J gene end by 2 bases; junction bases not matched to a gene: 3. CDR3 in DNA: TGTGCCAGCAGTTTCGCAGGGGGCACTGGAAACACCATATATTTT. Amino acid sequence: CASSFAGGTGNTIYF.

This clonotype was observed at least ten times. V is TRBV12-3 or TRBV12-4 and J is TRBJ2-1; TRBD2 agrees at 9 bases. The CDR3 covers 15 residues. The trim removed 8 bases at V and 2 bases at J, leaving 7 bases unmatched. DNA of the CDR3: TGTGCCAGCTCCCCGCTAGCGGGGCCCTACAATGAGCAGTTCTTC. Encoded protein: CASSPLAGPYNEQFF.

CDR3 in amino acids: CSAGGASGMSDTQYF. The DNA for the CDR3 is TGCAGTGCAGGGGGGGCTAGCGGGATGTCAGATACGCAGTATTTT. The chain combines TRBV20-1 with TRBJ2-3; TRBD2 matches 9 bases. The trim removed 6 bases at V and 4 bases at J, leaving 11 bases unmatched. Germline assignment: CDR1 DFQATT and CDR2 SNEGSKA (reference sequence). The CDR3 spans 15 residues.

This clonotype was counted at least ten times. V usage is TRBV20-1 and J usage is TRBJ2-5; 12 bases fit TRBD2. Germline trimming cut 4 bases from V and 1 base from J; bases unmatched to any gene: 4. The CDR3 covers 15 residues. Germline lookup yields CDR1 DFQATT and CDR2 SNEGSKA (reference sequence). CDR3: CSATGLAGTQETQYF. The CDR3 DNA is TGCAGTGCTACCGGACTAGCGGGGACCCAAGAGACCCAGTACTTC.

This clonotype was detected many times. The chain links TRBV7-8 to TRBJ2-7; TRBD2 aligns across 7 bases. CDR1 SGHVS and CDR2 FQNEAQ come from the germline V gene. The CDR3 has 14 amino acids. With 4 bases clipped from V and 5 bases from J, the junction kept 8 bases outside the gene matches. CDR3 coding DNA: TGTGCCAGCAGCTCCCTCGGCGGGGGTGACGAGCAGTACTTC. Its protein is CASSSLGGGDEQYF.

In this sample, this clonotype turned up many times. V is TRBV28 and J is TRBJ2-7; 9 bases fit TRBD1. The CDR3 totals 14 residues. The V and J ends lost 11 bases and 7 bases, in that order; junction bases with no gene match: 15. CDR1 and CDR2 from the germline V gene are MDHEN and SYDVKM. CDR3 loop: CAAEPGQGGGEQYF. The CDR3 nucleotides are TGTGCCGCCGAACCGGGACAGGGAGGTGGGGAGCAGTACTTC. The full variable domain, its missing parts supplied by reference TRBV28 and TRBJ2-7, is DVKVTQSSRYLVKRTGEKVFLECVQDMDHENMFWYRQDPGLGLRLIYFSYDVKMKEKGDIPEGYSVSREKKERFSLILESASTNQTSMYLCAAEPGQGGGEQYFGPGTRLTVT.